Given below is one TCR beta chain in context. The target antigen is unknown. Amplification of TCR beta CDR3 regions was performed using RNA transcripts as template. Primed by the HTBI set, a first-round RT-PCR was run on the TCR CDR3. One entry per CDR3 protein, called by TCRdb with MiXCR from the multiplex PCR reads. The top ten hold around a third of the sample, which has about 400,000 distinct CDR3 sequences, around 14% seen once. These data originate in a study of T cells in Graves' hyperthyroidism and ophthalmopathy. Study summary: Peripheral blood samples were taken at initial diagnosis, prior to any treatment. General observations from the study: In blood, most of the thyroid clonotypes expanded above 0.001 were also present.

Absent ophthalmopathy progression within 18 months defined stable Graves' hyperthyroidism. PBMCs were collected from an approximately 9.2 ml volume of fresh peripheral blood. The V segment lost 8 bases and the J segment 4 bases; nucleotides outside the gene matches: 9. The CDR3 runs to 14 residues. CDR1 LGHDT and CDR2 YNNKEL come from the germline V gene (reference sequence). The sequence came from a woman aged 25 to 39 with Graves' hyperthyroidism. The sample was blood. The chain recombines TRBV3-1 with TRBJ2-7; TRBD1 agrees at 9 bases. The CDR3 DNA sequence: TGTGCCAGCTCACGCCAGACAGGGGGTTACGAGCAGTACTTC. Protein product: CASSRQTGGYEQYF.